What follows are 21 T cell receptor beta chains derived from one specimen sequenced in a study of regulatory T cells in long-lasting Graves disease (dated by TCRdb to the early 2020s). Receptor libraries were prepared by multiplex PCR. Reads for this sample came from an Illumina HiSeq 4000. TCR beta libraries were built with iRepertoire HTBI primers and Arm-PCR amplification of CDR3 regions. TCRdb reran the public reads through fastp at Q25 and MiXCR, keeping productive beta chains. When rows share a CDR3 protein, they turn into one entry using the most common DNA and genes. This sample lists some 450,000 distinct CDR3 sequences; less than 20% were detected once. Around a tenth of the sample is held by the ten biggest clonotypes. In light of the paper, this sample's time point label describes: newly diagnosed GD, antithyroid drugs for less than 3 months. RNA was extracted from PBMCs in TRIzol for both TCR sequencing and RNA sequencing.

The same sample was also studied in work on T cells in Graves' hyperthyroidism and ophthalmopathy.

Source: peripheral blood mononuclear cells (PBMCs), taken at new diagnosis, from a patient treated with antithyroid drugs. The origin of the receptors is a woman between 25 and 40 years old with Graves disease. Donor details come from another sample of the same person, matched by shared clones.

A few counts support this clonotype. This rearrangement joins TRBV28 to TRBJ2-7; the D is unclear. Trimming cost V 1 base and J 6 bases, with 7 bases left between them. Per the germline V gene, CDR1 is MDHEN and CDR2 is SYDVKM. The CDR3 is made up of 12 amino acids. CDR3 nucleotide sequence: TGTGCCAGCAGTTTATTGCGAGCCGAGCAGTACTTC. Translating it yields CASSLLRAEQYF.

The chain has TRBV6-1 and TRBJ2-1; possible D gene TRBD1, 5 bases. This CDR3 has 15 residues. Trimming removed 3 bases at V and 1 base at J, with 10 bases between. The germline V gene encodes CDR1 MNHNS and CDR2 SASEGT. CDR3 loop: CASSDDSQSYNEQFF. The CDR3 coding sequence is TGTGCCAGCAGTGATGACAGTCAGTCCTACAATGAGCAGTTCTTC.

This clonotype was found many times. The gene calls are TRBV28 and TRBJ2-5; D not certain. The V end was cut by 7 bases, the J end by 0 bases, with 6 bases between. The CDR3 is 12 residues long. Germline CDR1 reads MDHEN; CDR2 reads SYDVKM. The CDR3 nucleotides are TGTGCCAGCAACACCTACCAAGAGACCCAGTACTTC. As protein: CASNTYQETQYF.

Concerning this clonotype itself: This could be a read error, since a much larger clone is one nucleotide away. The chain has TRBV12-3 or TRBV12-4 and TRBJ2-7, with 12 bases that match TRBD2. The CDR3 has 14 residues. J was trimmed by 7 bases and V by 6 bases; bases with no gene match: 7. For the CDR3, the DNA is TGTGCCAGCAGACCCCAGACTAGCGGGGGTGAGCAGTACTTC. Translated: CASRPQTSGGEQYF.

This clonotype came up many times. This sequence joins TRBV13 and TRBJ2-1; 8 bases match TRBD2. Germline values: CDR1 PRHDT, CDR2 FYEKMQ (reference sequence). The length of the CDR3 is 16 residues. J gave up 8 bases and V 7 bases, and 16 bases lay outside the gene matches. In DNA form, the CDR3 reads TGTGCCAGCACCCCCGGACCGGCGGGAGGCGAGGATGAGCAGTTCTTC. Translating gives CASTPGPAGGEDEQFF.

This clonotype was seen many times. The J gene is TRBJ1-2, the V gene TRBV5-1; maybe TRBD1 (5 bases). Germline V gene data show CDR1 as SGHRS and CDR2 as YFSETQ. This CDR3 comprises 14 residues. Trimming removed 1 base from V and 6 bases from J, with 13 bases in between. The CDR3 reads CASSLTRGSNGYTF. The CDR3 DNA follows: TGCGCCAGCAGCTTGACGAGGGGATCAAATGGCTACACCTTC.

This clonotype appeared many times. This chain uses TRBV28 with TRBJ1-4; D may be TRBD1 (5 bases). The CDR3 is 13 amino acids. Germline V gives CDR1 MDHEN, CDR2 SYDVKM. V lost 10 bases to trimming and J lost 7 bases, with 16 bases between them. The chain's CDR3 is CATTAGTAEKLFF. The CDR3 DNA sequence: TGTGCCACCACAGCCGGGACGGCTGAAAAACTGTTTTTT.

The table lists this clonotype with many counts. The chain joins TRBV18 to TRBJ2-1, with D uncertain. The germline V gene encodes CDR1 KGHSH and CDR2 LQKENI. This CDR3 region has 15 residues. V lost 5 bases, J lost 8 bases, and 19 bases lay in between. The CDR3 loop is CASSSPEKGRHEQFF. CDR3 sequence (DNA): TGTGCCAGCTCATCCCCAGAGAAAGGGCGGCATGAGCAGTTCTTC.

CDR3 nucleotide sequence: TGTGCCAGCGGGATTTACACGGGAGGTTGGCACGAGCAGTACTTC. Translated: CASGIYTGGWHEQYF. The chain carries TRBV7-9 and TRBJ2-7, with TRBD2 matching over 7 bases. J lost 5 bases, V lost 8 bases, and 15 bases had no gene match. The CDR3 consists of 15 residues. From germline, CDR1 is SEHNR and CDR2 FQNEAQ (reference sequence).

V and J are TRBV20-1 and TRBJ1-6; TRBD1 matches at 7 bases. The germline gives CDR1 DFQATT, CDR2 SNEGSKA (reference sequence). Losses at the gene ends were 0 bases for V and 7 bases for J; bases not matched to a gene: 12. The length of the CDR3 is 17 residues. CDR3 coding DNA: TGCAGTGCTAGAGATCCAAGGCTCGGGACAGCGAATTCACCCCTCCACTTT. It encodes CSARDPRLGTANSPLHF.

In its sample, this clonotype was seen many times. This chain links TRBV30 with TRBJ2-3; D is unresolved. Trimming removed 5 bases from V and 1 base from J, with 10 bases in between. The CDR3 has 13 amino acids. CDR1 and CDR2 from the germline V gene are GTSNPN and SVGIG (reference sequence). CDR3 coding DNA: TGTGCCTGGGCTTACTCCCGCACAGATACGCAGTATTTT. Its translation: CAWAYSRTDTQYF.

The sample holds many counts of this clonotype. This chain links TRBV20-1 with TRBJ2-7, with TRBD2 identical over 9 bases. The length of the CDR3 is 16 residues. CDR1 is DFQATT, CDR2 SNEGSKA, per germline (reference sequence). Unmatched junction bases numbered 8, after V lost 2 bases and J lost 0 bases. CDR3 nucleotides: TGCAGTGCTAGAAATAGCGGGAGCCGACTCTCCTACGAGCAGTACTTC. Its translation: CSARNSGSRLSYEQYF.

This clonotype was seen at least ten times. The chain uses TRBV7-3 and TRBJ2-3; no firm D call. The V gene lost 3 bases and the J gene lost 4 bases, with 8 bases spanning the gap. Germline values: CDR1 SGHTA, CDR2 FQGTGA. The CDR3 runs to 13 residues. Written as DNA, the CDR3 is TGTGCCAGCAGCTTTAGTCCCGCAGATACGCAGTATTTT. Its protein is CASSFSPADTQYF.

There are many counts of this clonotype. CDR3 loop: CASSYSALYEQYF. The CDR3 DNA follows: TGTGCCAGCAGTTACTCCGCTCTCTACGAGCAGTACTTC. The rearrangement joins TRBV6-5 to TRBJ2-7; D gene uncertain. The V gene lost 0 bases and the J gene lost 3 bases, with 6 bases spanning the gap. Per germline, CDR1 MNHEY and CDR2 SVGAGI. The CDR3 spans 13 residues.

In this sample, this clonotype turned up many times. This sequence joins TRBV18 and TRBJ2-5; 7 positions agree with TRBD1. The ends lost 4 bases at V and 3 bases at J; junction bases unmatched: 5. Germline CDR1 is KGHSH and CDR2 is LQKENI. This CDR3 is 14 amino acids long. The CDR3 is CASSLRDSKETQYF. Here the CDR3 DNA reads TGTGCCAGCTCACTTCGGGACAGCAAAGAGACCCAGTACTTC.

A few counts support this clonotype. This rearrangement joins TRBV9 to TRBJ1-1; 8 nucleotides agree with TRBD1. This CDR3 comprises 16 residues. With 0 bases clipped from V and 5 bases from J, the junction kept 9 bases outside the gene matches. Germline CDR1 is SGDLS and CDR2 is YYNGEE. CDR3 nucleotide sequence: TGTGCCAGCAGCGTAGCTCCGGACAGGGTCGGTACTGAAGCTTTCTTT. Amino acid sequence: CASSVAPDRVGTEAFF.

Ten or more counts support this clonotype. J is TRBJ2-3 and V is TRBV28; TRBD2 agrees at 7 bases. The J segment lost 6 bases and the V segment lost 3 bases, leaving 9 bases of the junction unmatched. The CDR3 loop spans 15 amino acids. Looked up from germline, CDR1 is MDHEN and CDR2 is SYDVKM. The CDR3 loop reads CASSLLRGVGDTQYF. CDR3 coding DNA: TGTGCCAGCAGTTTGCTTCGGGGGGTTGGCGATACGCAGTATTTT.

This clonotype was counted many times. The V gene is TRBV12-3 or TRBV12-4, the J gene TRBJ2-7; D is undetermined. This CDR3 contains 14 residues. V was trimmed by 2 bases and J by 3 bases, leaving 11 bases between them. The CDR3 spells CASSLTGASYEQYF. CDR3 bases: TGTGCCAGCAGTTTAACCGGAGCAAGCTACGAGCAGTACTTC.

This clonotype was recorded at least ten times. V is TRBV6-1 and J is TRBJ2-1; the match to TRBD2 covers 16 bases. The V gene end was trimmed by 3 bases and the J gene end by 10 bases; junction bases not matched to a gene: 3. The germline gives CDR1 MNHNS, CDR2 SASEGT. The length of the CDR3 is 15 residues. The CDR3 sequence: CASSDGTSGRGEQFF. For the CDR3, the DNA is TGTGCCAGCAGTGACGGGACTAGCGGGAGGGGCGAGCAGTTCTTC.

This clonotype has just a few counts. The V gene is TRBV28, the J gene TRBJ1-1; tentative D call: TRBD1 (5 bases). The V end was cut by 3 bases, the J end by 5 bases, with 19 bases between. In germline, CDR1 is MDHEN, CDR2 SYDVKM. The CDR3 consists of 16 residues. The CDR3, as DNA: TGTGCCAGCAGTTTCCGGAGGGGATCAATGGGGACTGAAGCTTTCTTT. As protein: CASSFRRGSMGTEAFF.

The gene calls are TRBV15 and TRBJ2-1; TRBD1 matches at 9 bases. V lost 1 base and J lost 9; bases outside the gene matches: 7. The CDR3 length is 15 residues. CDR1 is LNHNV, CDR2 YYDKDF, per germline (reference sequence). DNA for the CDR3: TGTGCCACCAGCAGAGGTACCGGGACAGGGTTTGAGCAGTTCTTC. As protein: CATSRGTGTGFEQFF.